These 5 T cell receptor beta chains were sequenced from one sample in a study of radiotherapy plus CTLA-4 blockade in lung cancer. Data came from immunoSEQ multiplex PCR; TCRdb stores just in-frame clones and leaves some out. The sample shows approximately 89,000 clones, around four fifths of them seen only once. This specimen consisted of peripheral blood, obtained from a patient treated with radiotherapy plus ipilimumab. These receptors were collected from a human donor with non-small cell lung cancer that progressed on radiotherapy plus ipilimumab.

V and J are TRBV6-1 and TRBJ1-2, with D possibly being TRBD1 (5 bases). The CDR3 consists of 13 residues. Germline assignment: CDR1 MNHNS and CDR2 SASEGT. Trimming cost V 1 base and J 6 bases, with 9 bases left between them. The CDR3 region has the DNA TGTGCCAGCAGTGAAGGATGGGGGGATGGCTACACCTTC. Translated: CASSEGWGDGYTF.

On this clone: This CDR3 is also generated by other DNA sequences in the sample. The V and J genes are TRBV3-2 and TRBJ2-3. TRBV3-2 has pseudogene status. The CDR3 has 9 amino acids. Written as DNA, the CDR3 is TGTGCCAACCAAGATACGCAGTATTTT. Its protein is CANQDTQYF.

This chain joins TRBV20-1 and TRBJ2-1; D is undetermined. The germline gives CDR1 DFQATT, CDR2 SNEGSKA (reference sequence). The CDR3 contains 10 residues. V lost 3 bases to trimming and J lost 9 bases, with 6 bases between them. CDR3 loop: CSASVSEQFF. CDR3 bases: TGCAGTGCTAGTGTGTCTGAGCAGTTCTTC.

The V gene is TRBV5-1, the J gene TRBJ2-3; 11 bases map to TRBD2. Germline V gene data show CDR1 as SGHRS and CDR2 as YFSETQ. The CDR3 has 16 residues. The V gene end was trimmed by 3 bases and the J gene end by 4 bases; junction bases not matched to a gene: 7. Here the CDR3 reads CASSSTSGTVADTQYF. CDR3 coding DNA: TGCGCCAGCAGCTCGACTAGCGGGACAGTCGCAGATACGCAGTATTTT.

This chain connects TRBV6-5 to TRBJ2-3; 7 nucleotides line up with TRBD1. This CDR3 has 14 residues. V gave up 2 bases and J gave up 2 bases; unmatched junction bases: 1. Germline loops: CDR1 MNHEY, CDR2 SVGAGI. The DNA of the CDR3 is TGTGCCAGCAGTTACGGGACAGACACAGATACGCAGTATTTT. Its protein product is CASSYGTDTDTQYF.